The sequence of this T cell receptor beta chain was determined in a study of blood T cells in healthy people across ages. The study, taken as a whole, reports: It was held that the diversity estimates obtained from one million T cells were underestimates.

CDR1 SQVTM and CDR2 ANQGSEA come from the germline V gene. The V end was cut by 7 bases, the J end by 8 bases, with 18 bases between. The CDR3 covers 12 residues. Note on this clonotype: Its antigen is not known.

Primers used in a second PCR of about 7 to 12 cycles were a sample-barcoded 5' primer and a J-beta primer mix. A single record per CDR3 protein comes from TCRdb applying MiXCR to the 5' RACE reads. This sample yields about 570,000 distinct CDR3 sequences, of which roughly a quarter are seen a single time; 3.6% belongs to the top ten. This same sample was also taken into another study, of T cells of mothers and their children. From that paper: No persistent microchimeric T cell clones were detected.

The sequence was obtained from a boy younger than 10 in good health. The chain employs TRBV29-1 and TRBJ2-7, with D tentatively TRBD1 or TRBD2 (6 bases each). The source material was blood. The CDR3 spells CSAMERGTKQYF. The CDR3 nucleotides are TGCAGCGCAATGGAACGGGGGACAAAGCAGTACTTC.